This TCR beta chain emerged from a study of blood T cell repertoires in COVID-19. For the study at large: COVID-19 samples from acute and convalescent phases originated in the United States, Italy and Spain. From T cells, B-cell-depleted T cells, or PBMCs came the material, which was cDNA or gDNA.

Original analysis: Estimated nucleated cell counts came from reference gene primer amplification. Some clones are missing from TCRdb's copy, which holds only in-frame ones; the method was immunoSEQ multiplex PCR. V and J calls and clone size are those listed in that table; D and trimming were worked out from the DNA. This table holds about 280,000 clones, roughly 86% found once. The CDR3 has 14 amino acids. Trimming cost V 3 bases and J 3 bases, with 11 bases left between them. Germline CDR1 is MNHEY and CDR2 is SMNVEV (reference sequence). Seattle patient enrollment occurred during active infection, with longitudinal follow-up thereafter.

The chain couples TRBV27 to TRBJ1-1, with D maybe TRBD1 (5 bases). Sequencing was carried out using peripheral blood. This sequence originates from a woman in her 30s with COVID-19, enrolled during active disease. Here the CDR3 DNA reads TGTGCCAGCAGTTTTAGGGGCTTGTACACTGAAGCTTTCTTT. Translating it yields CASSFRGLYTEAFF.